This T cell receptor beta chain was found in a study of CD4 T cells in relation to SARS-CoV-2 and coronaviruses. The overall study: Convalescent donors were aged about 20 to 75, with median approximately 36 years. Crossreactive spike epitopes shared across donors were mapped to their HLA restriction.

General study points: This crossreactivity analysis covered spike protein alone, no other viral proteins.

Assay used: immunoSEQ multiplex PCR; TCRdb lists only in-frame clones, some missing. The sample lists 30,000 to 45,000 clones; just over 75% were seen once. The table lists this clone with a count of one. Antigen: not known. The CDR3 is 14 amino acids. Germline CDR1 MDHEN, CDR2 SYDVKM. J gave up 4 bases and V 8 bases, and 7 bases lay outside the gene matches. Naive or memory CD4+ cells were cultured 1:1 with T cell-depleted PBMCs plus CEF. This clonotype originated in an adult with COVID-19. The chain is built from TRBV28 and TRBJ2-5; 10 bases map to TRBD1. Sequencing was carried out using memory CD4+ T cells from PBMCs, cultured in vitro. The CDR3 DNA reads TGTGCCAGCTCCAGGACAGGGGGAACAGAGACCCAGTACTTC. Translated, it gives CASSRTGGTETQYF.